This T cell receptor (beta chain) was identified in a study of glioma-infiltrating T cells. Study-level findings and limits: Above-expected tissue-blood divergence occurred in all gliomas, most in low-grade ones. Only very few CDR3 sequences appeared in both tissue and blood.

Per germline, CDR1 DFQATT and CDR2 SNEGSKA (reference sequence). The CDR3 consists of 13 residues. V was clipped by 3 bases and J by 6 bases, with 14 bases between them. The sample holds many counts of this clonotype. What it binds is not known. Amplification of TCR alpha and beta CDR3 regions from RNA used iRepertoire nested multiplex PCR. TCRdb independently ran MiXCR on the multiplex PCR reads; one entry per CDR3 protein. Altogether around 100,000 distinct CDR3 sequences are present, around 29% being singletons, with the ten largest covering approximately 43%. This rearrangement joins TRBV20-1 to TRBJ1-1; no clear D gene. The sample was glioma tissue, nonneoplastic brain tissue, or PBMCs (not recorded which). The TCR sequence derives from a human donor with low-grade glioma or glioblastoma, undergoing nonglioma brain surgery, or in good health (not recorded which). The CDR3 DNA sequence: TGCAGTGCTAGCCCCTCGACAACTTCTGAAGCTTTCTTT. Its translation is CSASPSTTSEAFF.